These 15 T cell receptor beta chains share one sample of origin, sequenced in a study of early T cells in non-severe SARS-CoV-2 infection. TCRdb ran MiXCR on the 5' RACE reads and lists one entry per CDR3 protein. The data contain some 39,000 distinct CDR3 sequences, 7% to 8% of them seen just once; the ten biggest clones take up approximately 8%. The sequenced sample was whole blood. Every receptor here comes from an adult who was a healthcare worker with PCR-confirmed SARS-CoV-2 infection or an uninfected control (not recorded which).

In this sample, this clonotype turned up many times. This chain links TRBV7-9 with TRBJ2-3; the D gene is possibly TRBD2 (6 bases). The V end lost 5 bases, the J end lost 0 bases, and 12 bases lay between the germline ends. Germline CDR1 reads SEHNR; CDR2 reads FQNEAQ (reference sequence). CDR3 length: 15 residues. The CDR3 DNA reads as TGTGCCAGCAGCCCCGGGACTGCTAGCACAGATACGCAGTATTTT. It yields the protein CASSPGTASTDTQYF.

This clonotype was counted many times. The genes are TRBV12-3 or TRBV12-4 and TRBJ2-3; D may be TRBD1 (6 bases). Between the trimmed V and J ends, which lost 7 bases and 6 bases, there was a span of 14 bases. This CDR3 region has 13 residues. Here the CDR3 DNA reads TGTGCCAGCACCCTCAGGGGTGTTGATACGCAGTATTTT. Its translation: CASTLRGVDTQYF.

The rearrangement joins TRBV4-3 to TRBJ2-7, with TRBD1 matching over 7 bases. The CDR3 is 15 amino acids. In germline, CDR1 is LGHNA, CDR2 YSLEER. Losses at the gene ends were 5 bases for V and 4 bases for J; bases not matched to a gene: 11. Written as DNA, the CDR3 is TGCGCCAGCAGCACAACAGACAGGGTCCGGTACGAGCAGTACTTC. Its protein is CASSTTDRVRYEQYF.

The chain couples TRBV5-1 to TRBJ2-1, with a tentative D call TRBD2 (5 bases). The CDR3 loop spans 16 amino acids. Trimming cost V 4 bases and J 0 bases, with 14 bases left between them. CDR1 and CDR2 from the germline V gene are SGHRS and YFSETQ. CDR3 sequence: CASSLSGISSYNEQFF. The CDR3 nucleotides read TGCGCCAGCAGCCTCAGCGGCATAAGCTCCTACAATGAGCAGTTCTTC. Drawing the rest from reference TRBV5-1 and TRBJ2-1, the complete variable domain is KAGVTQTPRYLIKTRGQQVTLSCSPISGHRSVSWYQQTPGQGLQFLFEYFSETQRNKGNFPGRFSGRQFSNSRSEMNVSTLELGDSALYLCASSLSGISSYNEQFFGPGTRLTVL.

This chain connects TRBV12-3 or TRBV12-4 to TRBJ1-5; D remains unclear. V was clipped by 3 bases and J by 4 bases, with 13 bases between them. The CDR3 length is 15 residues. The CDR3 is CASSFNRLPNQPQHF. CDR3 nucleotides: TGTGCCAGCAGTTTCAATCGGTTGCCTAATCAGCCCCAGCATTTT.

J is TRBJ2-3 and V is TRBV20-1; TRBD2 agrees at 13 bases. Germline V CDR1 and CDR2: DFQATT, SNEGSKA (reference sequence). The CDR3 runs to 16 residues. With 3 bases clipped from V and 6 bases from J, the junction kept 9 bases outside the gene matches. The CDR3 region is CSARGGTSGVLDTQYF. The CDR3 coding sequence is TGCAGTGCTAGGGGCGGGACTAGCGGGGTGCTGGATACGCAGTATTTT.

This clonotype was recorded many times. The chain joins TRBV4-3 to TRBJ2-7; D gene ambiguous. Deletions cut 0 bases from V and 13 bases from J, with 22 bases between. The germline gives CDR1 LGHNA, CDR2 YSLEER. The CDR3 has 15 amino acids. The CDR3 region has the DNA TGCGCCAGCAGCCAAGATTTGAATATCGGGTCGTTGCTTTACTTC. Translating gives CASSQDLNIGSLLYF.

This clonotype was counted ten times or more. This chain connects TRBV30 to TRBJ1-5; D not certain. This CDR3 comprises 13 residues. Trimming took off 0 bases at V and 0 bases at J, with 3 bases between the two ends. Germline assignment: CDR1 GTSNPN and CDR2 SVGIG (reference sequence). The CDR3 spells CAWSVDSNQPQHF. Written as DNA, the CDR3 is TGTGCCTGGAGTGTTGATAGCAATCAGCCCCAGCATTTT.

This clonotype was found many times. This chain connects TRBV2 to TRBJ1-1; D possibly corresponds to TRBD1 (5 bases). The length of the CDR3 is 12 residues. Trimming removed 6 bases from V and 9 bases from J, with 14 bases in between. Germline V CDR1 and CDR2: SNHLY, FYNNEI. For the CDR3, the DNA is TGTGCCAGCAGAGAGTGGCAGGGAAAAGCTTTCTTT. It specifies CASREWQGKAFF.

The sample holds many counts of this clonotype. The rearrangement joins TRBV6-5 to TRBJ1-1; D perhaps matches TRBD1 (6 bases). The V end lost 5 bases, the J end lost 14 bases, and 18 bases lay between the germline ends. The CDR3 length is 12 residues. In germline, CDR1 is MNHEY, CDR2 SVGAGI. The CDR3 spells CASSPRGARIFF. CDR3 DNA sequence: TGTGCCAGCAGTCCACGGGGGGCTCGGATCTTCTTT.

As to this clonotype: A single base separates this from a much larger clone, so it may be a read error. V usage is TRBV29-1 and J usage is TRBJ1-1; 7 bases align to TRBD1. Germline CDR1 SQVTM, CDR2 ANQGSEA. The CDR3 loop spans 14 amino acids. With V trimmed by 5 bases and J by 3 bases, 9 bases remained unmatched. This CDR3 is CSVKRQGKDTEAFF. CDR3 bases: TGCAGCGTTAAACGACAGGGAAAGGACACTGAAGCTTTCTTT.

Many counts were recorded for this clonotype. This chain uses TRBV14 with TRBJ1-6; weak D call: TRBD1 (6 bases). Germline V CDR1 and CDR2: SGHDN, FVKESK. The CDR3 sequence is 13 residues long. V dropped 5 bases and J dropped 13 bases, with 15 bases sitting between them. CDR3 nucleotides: TGTGCCAGCAGCACGCGGACAGAAGGGCCCCTCCACTTT. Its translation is CASSTRTEGPLHF.

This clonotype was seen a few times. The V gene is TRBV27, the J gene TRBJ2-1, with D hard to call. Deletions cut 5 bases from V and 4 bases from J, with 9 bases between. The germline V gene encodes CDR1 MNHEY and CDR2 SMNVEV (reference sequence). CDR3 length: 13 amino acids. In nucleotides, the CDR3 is TGTGCCAGCAGTCCTCAACCATACAATGAGCAGTTCTTC. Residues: CASSPQPYNEQFF.

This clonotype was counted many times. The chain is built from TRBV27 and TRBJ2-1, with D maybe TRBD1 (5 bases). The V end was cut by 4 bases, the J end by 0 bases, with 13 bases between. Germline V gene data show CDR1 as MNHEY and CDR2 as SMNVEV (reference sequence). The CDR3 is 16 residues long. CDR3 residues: CASSSPDSSSYNEQFF. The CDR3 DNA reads TGTGCCAGCAGTTCACCAGACAGTAGCTCCTACAATGAGCAGTTCTTC.

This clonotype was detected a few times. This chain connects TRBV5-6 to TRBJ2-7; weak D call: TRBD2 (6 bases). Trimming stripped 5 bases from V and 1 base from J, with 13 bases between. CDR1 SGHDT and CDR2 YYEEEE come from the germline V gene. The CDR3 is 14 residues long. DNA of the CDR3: TGTGCCAGCAGTCCCGGAGGGGTTTCCTACGAGCAGTACTTC. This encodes CASSPGGVSYEQYF.